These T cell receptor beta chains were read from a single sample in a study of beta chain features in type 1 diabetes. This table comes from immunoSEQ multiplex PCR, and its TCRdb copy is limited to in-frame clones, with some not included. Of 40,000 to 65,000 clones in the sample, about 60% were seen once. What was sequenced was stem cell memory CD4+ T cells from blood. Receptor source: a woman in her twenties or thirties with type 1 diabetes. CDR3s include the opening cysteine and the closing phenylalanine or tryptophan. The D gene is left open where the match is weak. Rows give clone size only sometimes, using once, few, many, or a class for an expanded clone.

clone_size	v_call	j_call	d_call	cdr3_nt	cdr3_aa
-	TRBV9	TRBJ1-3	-	TGTGCCAGCAGCGTAGATCTGAGTAGCTCTGGAAACACCATATATTTT	CASSVDLSSSGNTIYF
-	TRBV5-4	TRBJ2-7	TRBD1	TGTGCCAGCAGCCCTGGGACAGGGAGCTACGAGCAGTACTTC	CASSPGTGSYEQYF
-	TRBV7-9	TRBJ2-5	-	TGTGCCAGCAGCTCCAATAGCGGCCGAGAAGAGACCCAGTACTTC	CASSSNSGREETQYF
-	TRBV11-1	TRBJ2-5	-	TGTGCCAGCAGCTTGGCCAGGATCAAGACCCAGTACTTC	CASSLARIKTQYF
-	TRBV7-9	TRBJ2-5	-	TGTGCCAGCACCAACCAAGAGACCCAGTACTTC	CASTNQETQYF
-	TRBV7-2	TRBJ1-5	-	TGTGCCAGCAGCCAGACGAGGGATCAGCCCCAGCATTTT	CASSQTRDQPQHF
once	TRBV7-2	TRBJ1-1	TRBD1	TGTGCCAGCAGGACAGGGGGCCACTTGACTGAAGCTTTCTTT	CASRTGGHLTEAFF
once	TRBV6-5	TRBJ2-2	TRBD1	TGTGCCAGCAGTTTGACAGGGACCACCGGGGAGCTGTTTTTT	CASSLTGTTGELFF
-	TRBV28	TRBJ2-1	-	TGTGCCAGCAGTTTACCCCCGACTAGGATGGAGCAGTTCTTC	CASSLPPTRMEQFF
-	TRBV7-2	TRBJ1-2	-	TGTGCCAGCAGCCCGCCAGGGGCGATGGGCTATGGCTACACCTTC	CASSPPGAMGYGYTF
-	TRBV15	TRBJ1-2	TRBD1	TGTGCCACCAGCAGAGATGCAGGGGGCAGGGGCTACACCTTC	CATSRDAGGRGYTF
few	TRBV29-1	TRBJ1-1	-	TGCAGCGTTGGACAGGCGAACACTGAAGCTTTCTTT	CSVGQANTEAFF
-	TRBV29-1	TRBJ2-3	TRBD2	TGCAGCGCTGGAGGGATGGCTAGCGGATACACAGATACGCAGTATTTT	CSAGGMASGYTDTQYF
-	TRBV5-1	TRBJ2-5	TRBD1	TGCGCCAGCAGCTTTACAGGGGTGCGAGAGACCCAGTACTTC	CASSFTGVRETQYF
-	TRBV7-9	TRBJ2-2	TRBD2	TGTGCCAGCAGCCCCCGGGGGGATCTACAGAACACCGGGGAGCTGTTTTTT	CASSPRGDLQNTGELFF
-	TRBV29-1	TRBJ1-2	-	TGCAGCGTTGAAAGGAGGGCGTATGGCTACACCTTC	CSVERRAYGYTF